This T cell receptor (beta chain) was sequenced for a study of cytomegalovirus exposure and HLA in healthy donors. General observations from the study: Near-uniform donor sequencing depth was presumed by presence/absence analyses. A later analysis, which compared TCR beta chains of equal frequency, found the HLA-associated ones more clonally expanded. Cytomegalovirus-associated status was assigned to about 150 TCR beta chains.

This cohort consisted of healthy bone marrow donors. For this clone: The antigen remains undetermined.

Use of 60 Vbeta and 13 Jbeta primers characterized the PCR. TCRdb's copy holds only in-frame clones and misses some; the assay was immunoSEQ multiplex PCR. The data hold approximately 170,000 clones, with roughly 80% observed a single time. The sequence was obtained from a woman aged 25 to 39 in good health and CMV-seropositive. What was sequenced was PBMCs.

In nucleotides, the CDR3 is TGTGCCAGCATGGGGGGACAGTTCAATGAGCAGTTCTTC. Protein: CASMGGQFNEQFF. The chain is built from TRBV25-1 and TRBJ2-1; D perhaps matches TRBD1 (7 bases). Germline V gene lookup returns CDR1 MGHDK and CDR2 SYGVNS. The CDR3 runs to 13 residues. Trimming cost V 7 bases and J 6 bases, with 13 bases left between them.